The clone carrying this T cell receptor beta chain was observed at least ten times. This specimen comes from a study of response to subunit inactivated influenza vaccine. The CDR3 has 17 residues. Germline values: CDR1 MDHEN, CDR2 SYDVKM. V lost 4 bases and J lost 0, with 17 bases in between. TCRdb processed the RT-PCR reads anew with MiXCR; each CDR3 protein has one entry. In the table there are about 540,000 distinct CDR3 sequences, 20% to 25% of which are singletons. Another study also made use of these data, one on T cells expressing NK-cell markers. That study adds: Template switching by 5'RACE with UMIs generated the TCR beta cDNA.

The source is a man aged 45-65 years who received an inactivated influenza vaccine. Here the sequenced sample was CD4+ T cells sorted from PBMCs, taken 11 to 12 days after vaccination. The rearrangement uses TRBV28 and TRBJ2-3; tentative D call: TRBD2 (6 bases). Here the CDR3 reads CASSSLDYTYSTDTQYF. The CDR3 region has the DNA TGTGCCAGCAGTTCTCTGGACTACACGTATAGCACAGATACGCAGTATTTT.